The 11 T cell receptor beta chains in this list originate from one sample, sequenced in a study of graft-versus-host responses after intestinal transplantation. The protocol was immunoSEQ multiplex PCR, while the TCRdb copy is restricted to in-frame clones and leaves out a portion. This sample has 130,000 to 150,000 clones; about 90% occur once, and the top ten carry roughly 0.19%. For these TCRs, the target antigens are not known. The starting material was unstimulated CD4+ T cells sorted from spleen or lymph node cells, obtained before intestinal transplant. The receptors originated from a human donor who received an intestinal transplant.

This sequence joins TRBV4-2 and TRBJ2-5, with TRBD2 matching 11 bases. Germline CDR1 LGHNA, CDR2 YNFKEQ. The CDR3 extends over 17 amino acids. Trimming cost V 0 bases and J 0 bases; bases outside gene matches: 3. The CDR3 is CASSQDGTSGYQETQYF. The CDR3 DNA reads TGTGCCAGCAGCCAAGATGGGACTAGCGGATACCAAGAGACCCAGTACTTC.

V usage is TRBV28 and J usage is TRBJ2-5; TRBD2 aligns across 11 bases. The J call may be incorrect, as the DNA end agrees better with TRBJ2-7. Germline V gene sequence: CDR1 MDHEN, CDR2 SYDVKM. The CDR3 covers 15 residues. The CDR3 is CASSSIAGGAYEQYF. CDR3 nucleotides: TGTGCCAGCAGTTCCATAGCGGGAGGGGCCTACGAGCAGTACTTC.

CDR3 sequence reads: CASSRTLSFGYTF. CDR3 nucleotides: TGTGCCAGCAGCAGGACGTTATCTTTTGGCTACACCTTC. The chain recombines TRBV11-2 with TRBJ1-2; D unresolved. The CDR3 is 13 amino acids. CDR1 SGHAT and CDR2 FQNNGV come from the germline V gene. Trimming shortened V by 5 bases and J by 7 bases, and 14 bases separated the two germline ends. The variable domain in full, with the rest retrieved from reference TRBV11-2 and TRBJ1-2, is EAGVAQSPRYKIIEKRQSVAFWCNPISGHATLYWYQQILGQGPKLLIQFQNNGVVDDSQLPKDRFSAERLKGVDSTLKIQPAKLEDSAVYLCASSRTLSFGYTFGSGTRLTVV.

CDR3 region: CASSWGRGAEPYGYTF. The DNA of the CDR3 is TGCGCCAGCAGCTGGGGCCGGGGGGCGGAACCCTATGGCTACACCTTC. The chain recombines TRBV5-1 with TRBJ1-2; a weak D match, TRBD1 (6 bases). The CDR3 loop spans 16 amino acids. The germline V and J ends were trimmed by 3 bases and 4 bases, with 19 bases remaining between them. In germline, CDR1 is SGHRS, CDR2 YFSETQ.

The chain has TRBV28 and TRBJ2-7, with unresolved D. Germline V lookup: CDR1 MDHEN, CDR2 SYDVKM. The length of the CDR3 is 13 residues. With 5 bases removed from V and 4 bases from J, the gap between germline ends came to 12 bases. The CDR3 loop reads CASSPSTLYEQYF. The CDR3 DNA sequence: TGTGCCAGCAGTCCGTCGACTCTGTACGAGCAGTACTTC.

This chain connects TRBV6-1 to TRBJ1-2; 7 nucleotides match TRBD1. This CDR3 has 12 residues. The germline V gene has CDR1 MNHNS and CDR2 SASEGT. V gave up 1 base and J gave up 10 bases; unmatched junction bases: 3. Written as DNA, the CDR3 is TGTGCCAGCAGTGAAGTGACAGGGACCTACACCTTC. Its protein is CASSEVTGTYTF.

The chain recombines TRBV5-1 with TRBJ2-7; D is tentatively TRBD1 or TRBD2 (5 bases each). V lost 0 bases and J 7 bases, leaving 8 bases between the germline ends. CDR3 length equals 12 residues. The germline V gene encodes CDR1 SGHRS and CDR2 YFSETQ. The CDR3 DNA is TGCGCCAGCAGCTTGGGGGGCGGGGAGCAGTACTTC. Translating gives CASSLGGGEQYF.

The V gene is TRBV7-9, the J gene TRBJ2-1, with 11 bases aligning to TRBD2. Germline V gene data show CDR1 as SEHNR and CDR2 as FQNEAQ (reference sequence). CDR3 length: 19 amino acids. V was pared by 5 bases and J by 5 bases, with 17 bases of the junction left unmatched. CDR3 sequence: CASSNRVLRPGLADNEQFF. The CDR3 DNA is TGTGCCAGCAGCAACAGGGTACTACGCCCGGGACTAGCGGACAATGAGCAGTTCTTC.

The chain is built from TRBV19 and TRBJ1-1, with no clear D. Per the germline V gene, CDR1 is LNHDA and CDR2 is SQIVND (reference sequence). The V end lost 4 bases, the J end lost 0 bases, and 21 bases lay between the germline ends. The CDR3 has 18 residues. The CDR3 here is CASSTVGIRGKMNTEAFF. DNA for the CDR3: TGTGCCAGTAGTACGGTAGGGATACGGGGAAAGATGAACACTGAAGCTTTCTTT.

The rearrangement uses TRBV5-1 and TRBJ2-7, with TRBD2 matching over 14 bases. CDR1 is SGHRS and CDR2 is YFSETQ in the germline V gene. With V trimmed by 4 bases and J by 5 bases, 2 bases remained unmatched. CDR3 length: 14 residues. The DNA for the CDR3 is TGCGCCAGCAGCGGGACTAGCGGGAGAAACGAGCAGTACTTC. This gives the protein CASSGTSGRNEQYF.

The rearrangement links TRBV5-6 to TRBJ2-2; D is unclear. The germline V gene encodes CDR1 SGHDT and CDR2 YYEEEE. CDR3 length: 17 residues. Deletions cut 3 bases from V and 0 bases from J, with 15 bases between. In DNA form, the CDR3 reads TGTGCCAGCAGCTACGGACCCAGCCGGACGAACACCGGGGAGCTGTTTTTT. Translating it yields CASSYGPSRTNTGELFF.